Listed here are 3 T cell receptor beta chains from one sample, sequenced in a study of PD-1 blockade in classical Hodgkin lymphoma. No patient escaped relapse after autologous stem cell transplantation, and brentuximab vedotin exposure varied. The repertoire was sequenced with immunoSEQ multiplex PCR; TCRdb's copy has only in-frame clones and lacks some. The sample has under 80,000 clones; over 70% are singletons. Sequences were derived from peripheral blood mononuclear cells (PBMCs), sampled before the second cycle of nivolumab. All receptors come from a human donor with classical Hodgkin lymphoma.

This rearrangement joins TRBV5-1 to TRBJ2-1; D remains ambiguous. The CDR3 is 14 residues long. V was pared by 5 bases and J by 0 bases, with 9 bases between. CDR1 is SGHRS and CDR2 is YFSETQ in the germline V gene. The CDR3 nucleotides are TGCGCCAGCAGGGACCAGAGCTCCTACAATGAGCAGTTCTTC. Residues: CASRDQSSYNEQFF.

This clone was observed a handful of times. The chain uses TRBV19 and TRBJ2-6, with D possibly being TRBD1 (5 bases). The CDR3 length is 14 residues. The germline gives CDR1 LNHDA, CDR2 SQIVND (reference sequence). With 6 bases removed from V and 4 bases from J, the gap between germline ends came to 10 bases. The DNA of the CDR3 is TGTGCCAGTAGCGACAGATCCGGGGCCAACGTCCTGACTTTC. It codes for CASSDRSGANVLTF. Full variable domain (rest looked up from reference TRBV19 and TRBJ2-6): DGGITQSPKYLFRKEGQNVTLSCEQNLNHDAMYWYRQDPGQGLRLIYYSQIVNDFQKGDIAEGYSVSREKKESFPLTVTSAQKNPTAFYLCASSDRSGANVLTFGAGSRLTVL.

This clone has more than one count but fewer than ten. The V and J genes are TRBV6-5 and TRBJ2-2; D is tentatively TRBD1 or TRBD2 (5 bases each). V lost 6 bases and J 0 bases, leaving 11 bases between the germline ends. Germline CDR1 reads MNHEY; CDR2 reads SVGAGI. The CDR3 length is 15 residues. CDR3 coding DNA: TGTGCCAGCAGCCGGGGCGTAACGAACACCGGGGAGCTGTTTTTT. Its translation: CASSRGVTNTGELFF.